This entry lists 23 T cell receptor beta chains sequenced from one sample in a study of shared clonotypes between healthy human individuals. Assay: immunoSEQ multiplex PCR; the TCRdb copy retains only in-frame clones and omits some. The data hold some 2,000,000 clones, with 90% to 95% observed a single time. The sequencing sample was made of naive CD4+ T cells sorted from blood. Described subset: CD45RA+ positively selected. These TCRs come from a man aged 18 to 30 in good health.

This clone was observed a single time. The genes are TRBV5-6 and TRBJ1-5; D remains unclear. Germline CDR1 reads SGHDT; CDR2 reads YYEEEE. CDR3 length: 15 residues. Trimming stripped 4 bases from V and 7 bases from J, with 18 bases between. CDR3 sequence reads: CASSRVGQASQPQHF. The CDR3 DNA is TGTGCCAGCAGCCGGGTTGGGCAGGCCTCGCAGCCCCAGCATTTT.

This chain connects TRBV5-8 to TRBJ1-4; D gene unclear. CDR1 is SGHTS and CDR2 is YDEGEE in the germline V gene. The CDR3 consists of 16 residues. V lost 1 base and J lost 0, with 10 bases in between. CDR3 in amino acids: CASSLLASATNEKLFF. The DNA of the CDR3 is TGTGCCAGCAGCTTGCTGGCTTCTGCAACTAATGAAAAACTGTTTTTT.

This chain links TRBV5-4 with TRBJ2-2; D is possibly TRBD2 (6 bases). The V gene's germline CDR1 is SGHNT and CDR2 YYREEE (reference sequence). The CDR3 is 14 residues long. Trimming left V 10 bases short and J 3 bases short, with 16 bases between. The CDR3 sequence: CAGRRGKDTGELFF. The CDR3 DNA is TGTGCCGGGCGGAGGGGAAAGGACACCGGGGAGCTGTTTTTT.

This chain joins TRBV6-6 and TRBJ1-2; the D is unclear. V was trimmed by 6 bases and J by 2 bases, leaving 16 bases between them. CDR1 and CDR2 from the germline V gene are MNHNY and SVGAGI (reference sequence). This CDR3 contains 15 residues. CDR3 in DNA: TGTGCCAGCAGCACGGGCGAGGTGATGAACTATGGCTACACCTTC. Its translation is CASSTGEVMNYGYTF.

The rearrangement joins TRBV29-1 to TRBJ2-6; D may be TRBD1 (5 bases). Trimming stripped 7 bases from V and 0 bases from J, with 19 bases between. The CDR3 totals 17 residues. Germline V gene sequence: CDR1 SQVTM, CDR2 ANQGSEA. The DNA for the CDR3 is TGCAGCGCCACGCAGCCAGGGTCTAGCTCTGGGGCCAACGTCCTGACTTTC. Its translation is CSATQPGSSSGANVLTF.

This clone was counted once. The chain joins TRBV5-6 to TRBJ1-2, with D hard to call. From germline, CDR1 is SGHDT and CDR2 YYEEEE. CDR3 length: 13 amino acids. Trimming pared 4 bases from V and 0 bases from J, leaving 7 bases between. Here the CDR3 reads CASSPKSNYGYTF. DNA for the CDR3: TGTGCCAGCAGCCCTAAATCTAACTATGGCTACACCTTC.

The chain combines TRBV6-6 with TRBJ1-1; the D is unclear. This CDR3 comprises 14 residues. Trimming pared 5 bases from V and 4 bases from J, leaving 14 bases between. The germline V gene has CDR1 MNHNY and CDR2 SVGAGI (reference sequence). The CDR3 nucleotides read TGTGCCAGCAGTAAACCGGGCCTAAGCACTGAAGCTTTCTTT. Protein sequence: CASSKPGLSTEAFF.

In nucleotides, the CDR3 is TGTGCCAGCAGTGTCTATATCCCTGGGGAGCTGTTTTTT. It is translated as CASSVYIPGELFF. This sequence joins TRBV2 and TRBJ2-2, with D uncertain. CDR1 is SNHLY and CDR2 is FYNNEI in the germline V gene. Trimming left V 4 bases short and J 8 bases short, with 11 bases between. This CDR3 contains 13 residues.

The CDR3 spells CAISGQYNTEAFF. As DNA, the CDR3 is TGTGCCATCAGTGGACAGTACAACACTGAAGCTTTCTTT. The V gene is TRBV10-3, the J gene TRBJ1-1, with D perhaps TRBD1 (5 bases). This CDR3 is 13 amino acids long. Trimming stripped 4 bases from V and 2 bases from J, with 8 bases between. CDR1 is ENHRY, CDR2 SYGVKD, per germline.

In this sample, this clone turned up once. This chain links TRBV5-1 with TRBJ2-7; 7 bases map to TRBD2. The CDR3 has 13 amino acids. Trimming took 2 bases from V and 4 from J; bases not matched to a gene: 3. Germline lookup yields CDR1 SGHRS and CDR2 YFSETQ. The CDR3 DNA sequence: TGCGCCAGCAGCTTAAGCGGGGAGTACGAGCAGTACTTC. Its protein product is CASSLSGEYEQYF.

The V call is TRBV5-4, the J call TRBJ2-7; TRBD2 matches at 7 bases. With V trimmed by 0 bases and J by 1 base, 10 bases remained unmatched. This CDR3 comprises 17 residues. The V gene's germline CDR1 is SGHNT and CDR2 YYREEE (reference sequence). The CDR3: CASSLGASGTGSYEQYF. For the CDR3, the DNA is TGTGCCAGCAGCTTGGGAGCCAGCGGGACGGGATCCTACGAGCAGTACTTC.

The chain couples TRBV30 to TRBJ1-1; D is unclear. Germline V gene data show CDR1 as GTSNPN and CDR2 as SVGIG (reference sequence). Trimming took off 2 bases at V and 0 bases at J, with 16 bases between the two ends. The CDR3 is 16 amino acids. CDR3 amino acids: CAWSTLDGGMNTEAFF. The CDR3 DNA is TGTGCCTGGAGTACTCTGGACGGAGGAATGAACACTGAAGCTTTCTTT. The complete variable domain, with remaining parts taken from reference TRBV30 and TRBJ1-1, reads SQTIHQWPATLVQPVGSPLSLECTVEGTSNPNLYWYRQAAGRGLQLLFYSVGIGQISSEVPQNLSASRPQDRQFILSSKKLLLSDSGFYLCAWSTLDGGMNTEAFFGQGTRLTVV.

J is TRBJ2-1 and V is TRBV19, with a tentative D call TRBD1 (7 bases). The germline V gene has CDR1 LNHDA and CDR2 SQIVND (reference sequence). The CDR3 loop spans 14 amino acids. Deletions cut 7 bases from V and 2 bases from J, with 12 bases between. The CDR3 reads CASKEGATYNEQFF. The CDR3 nucleotides read TGTGCCAGTAAGGAGGGGGCGACCTACAATGAGCAGTTCTTC.

A note on this clone: Other DNA sequences within the sample encode an identical CDR3. The chain carries TRBV5-1 and TRBJ2-5; D might be TRBD1 (5 bases). Trimming cost V 4 bases and J 2 bases, with 9 bases left between them. This CDR3 has 13 amino acids. CDR1 SGHRS and CDR2 YFSETQ come from the germline V gene. Written as DNA, the CDR3 is TGCGCCAGCAGCCCCTCAGGGCAAGAGACCCAGTACTTC. The encoded protein is CASSPSGQETQYF.

V and J are TRBV7-8 and TRBJ2-7; D gene ambiguous. Trimming took off 1 base at V and 1 base at J, with 11 bases between the two ends. The germline V gene encodes CDR1 SGHVS and CDR2 FQNEAQ. The CDR3 runs 15 residues. Here the CDR3 DNA reads TGTGCCAGCAGCTTAGAGCCAGATCCGTCCTACGAGCAGTACTTC. This codes for CASSLEPDPSYEQYF.

This chain uses TRBV28 with TRBJ2-6, with D tentatively TRBD2 (5 bases). The germline V gene has CDR1 MDHEN and CDR2 SYDVKM. CDR3 length equals 16 residues. V was clipped by 6 bases and J by 0 bases, with 12 bases between them. DNA for the CDR3: TGTGCCAGCAGGCACCGACGGGGCTCTGGGGCCAACGTCCTGACTTTC. Translating gives CASRHRRGSGANVLTF.

The V gene is TRBV19, the J gene TRBJ1-5; D possibly corresponds to TRBD1 (6 bases). This CDR3 comprises 14 residues. V lost 4 bases and J lost 6, with 13 bases in between. Germline V gene lookup returns CDR1 LNHDA and CDR2 SQIVND (reference sequence). CDR3 amino acids: CASSTQGIGQPQHF. The CDR3 DNA follows: TGTGCCAGTAGTACTCAGGGGATAGGTCAGCCCCAGCATTTT.

The chain has TRBV30 and TRBJ2-3; no clear D. V was cut by 0 bases and J by 6 bases, with 13 bases left in between. Germline-derived CDR1 and CDR2 are GTSNPN and SVGIG (reference sequence). The CDR3 consists of 14 residues. The CDR3 loop is CAWSVSLVGDTQYF. The CDR3 nucleotides read TGTGCCTGGAGTGTCTCGCTAGTTGGTGATACGCAGTATTTT. Full variable domain (missing parts from reference TRBV30 and TRBJ2-3): SQTIHQWPATLVQPVGSPLSLECTVEGTSNPNLYWYRQAAGRGLQLLFYSVGIGQISSEVPQNLSASRPQDRQFILSSKKLLLSDSGFYLCAWSVSLVGDTQYFGPGTRLTVL.

The chain recombines TRBV27 with TRBJ1-3; perhaps TRBD1 as D (5 bases). This CDR3 has 15 residues. V dropped 5 bases and J dropped 2 bases, with 13 bases sitting between them. CDR1 and CDR2 (germline): MNHEY, SMNVEV (reference sequence). CDR3 region: CASSLGPGPGNTIYF. The CDR3 coding sequence is TGTGCCAGCAGTCTAGGACCAGGGCCTGGAAACACCATATATTTT.

V usage is TRBV30 and J usage is TRBJ2-5; 7 bases align to TRBD1. The CDR3 runs to 13 residues. Germline CDR1 GTSNPN, CDR2 SVGIG (reference sequence). V lost 1 base and J lost 7; bases outside the gene matches: 6. CDR3 in DNA: TGTGCCTGGAGTGAAGACAGGGTCGGGACCCAGTACTTC. Translated, it gives CAWSEDRVGTQYF.

V and J are TRBV5-1 and TRBJ2-3, with D tentatively TRBD1 (7 bases). V lost 6 bases and J 3 bases, leaving 14 bases between the germline ends. CDR3 size: 14 residues. The germline V gene encodes CDR1 SGHRS and CDR2 YFSETQ. In DNA, the CDR3 is TGCGCCAGCACGGCGGCAGGGGGGACAGATACGCAGTATTTT. Its protein product is CASTAAGGTDTQYF.

CDR3 sequence reads: CASGSAPHRLNSPLHF. The CDR3 DNA is TGTGCCAGCGGGAGCGCTCCACACAGACTTAATTCACCCCTCCACTTT. The chain is built from TRBV27 and TRBJ1-6, with D unresolved. Trimming left V 8 bases short and J 6 bases short, with 20 bases between. Per the germline V gene, CDR1 is MNHEY and CDR2 is SMNVEV (reference sequence). This CDR3 region has 16 residues.

The chain joins TRBV2 to TRBJ2-2, with TRBD2 matching 10 bases. The CDR3 loop spans 18 amino acids. Germline V CDR1 and CDR2: SNHLY, FYNNEI. J gave up 8 bases and V 5 bases, and 17 bases lay outside the gene matches. CDR3 sequence: CASSRGLATLFSPGELFF. CDR3 DNA sequence: TGTGCCAGCAGTAGGGGACTAGCGACACTCTTTTCTCCGGGGGAGCTGTTTTTT.